One and the same sample provided the 9 T cell receptor beta chains below, sequenced in a study of blood T cells in healthy people across ages (dated by TCRdb to between 2015 and 2016). To prepare the library, 5' RACE was applied. Sequencing was carried out with an Illumina HiSeq 2500. A second PCR of about 7 to 12 cycles was run with a J-beta primer mix and a sample-barcoded 5' primer. TCRdb reprocessing: public reads trimmed at Q25 with fastp, clones called with MiXCR, in-frame beta chains kept. CDR3 protein sequences are deduplicated, and each keeps its most common genes and DNA. Present in this sample are 350,000 to 450,000 distinct CDR3 sequences, about 52% of which were seen just once. The ten largest clones take up 45% to 65% of the sample. Sequenced material: blood. Every receptor here comes from a man in his sixties in good health.

This clonotype was observed a single time. The gene calls are TRBV6-5 and TRBJ1-2, with a possible D match to TRBD1 (6 bases). Germline CDR1 is MNHEY and CDR2 is SVGAGI. The CDR3 sequence is 15 residues long. Trimming pared 5 bases from V and 7 bases from J, leaving 20 bases between. CDR3 protein: CASSANNRVRGGYTF. CDR3 sequence (DNA): TGTGCCAGCAGTGCAAACAACAGGGTTCGCGGTGGCTACACCTTC.

V usage is TRBV7-3 and J usage is TRBJ1-5; D is unresolved. Germline V gives CDR1 SGHTA, CDR2 FQGTGA. There are 16 residues in the CDR3. V was cut by 2 bases and J by 3 bases, with 14 bases left in between. The CDR3 loop reads CASSLSIARHNQPQHF. As DNA, the CDR3 is TGTGCCAGCAGCTTATCTATTGCCAGACACAATCAGCCCCAGCATTTT.

The gene calls are TRBV12-3 or TRBV12-4 and TRBJ2-3, with 10 bases identical to TRBD2. Trimming cost V 7 bases and J 2 bases; bases outside gene matches: 9. This CDR3 contains 16 residues. This CDR3 reads CASKTVSGGNTDTQYF. The CDR3 nucleotides read TGTGCCAGCAAAACCGTTAGCGGGGGGAACACAGATACGCAGTATTTT.

This chain links TRBV12-3 or TRBV12-4 with TRBJ2-3; D perhaps matches TRBD1 (5 bases). V lost 1 base and J 2 bases, leaving 10 bases between the germline ends. The CDR3 covers 15 residues. CDR3 bases: TGTGCCAGCAGTTTAGGACAGACTTACACAGATACGCAGTATTTT. Translating gives CASSLGQTYTDTQYF.

This sequence joins TRBV9 and TRBJ2-6; 7 bases are shared with TRBD2. This CDR3 is 17 amino acids long. CDR1 is SGDLS and CDR2 is YYNGEE in the germline V gene. The junction had 7 bases not matched to a gene; V was cut back by 0 bases and J by 4 bases. The CDR3 reads CASSVGAGGRGANVLTF. CDR3 nucleotide sequence: TGTGCCAGCAGCGTAGGAGCCGGGGGGAGAGGGGCCAACGTCCTGACTTTC.

The rearrangement uses TRBV29-1 and TRBJ1-2; maybe TRBD1 (6 bases). The germline CDR1 and CDR2 sequences are SQVTM and ANQGSEA. This CDR3 has 11 amino acids. CDR3 nucleotide sequence: TGCATCGCCATAGGGGGCTATGGCTACACCTTC. Protein: CIAIGGYGYTF.

This chain links TRBV18 with TRBJ2-7; TRBD1 matches at 8 bases. V shed 6 bases, J shed 1 base, and the junction held 14 bases outside the gene matches. Germline CDR1 reads KGHSH; CDR2 reads LQKENI. This CDR3 comprises 17 residues. CDR3 bases: TGTGCCAGCTCGCCCCCCTTAGGACAGGGTAGGTCCTACGAGCAGTACTTC. Its protein product is CASSPPLGQGRSYEQYF.

V gene TRBV10-3 combines with J gene TRBJ2-7; 7 nucleotides line up with TRBD1. This CDR3 has 16 residues. Unmatched junction bases numbered 13, after V lost 3 bases and J lost 5 bases. CDR1 is ENHRY and CDR2 is SYGVKD in the germline V gene. CDR3 region: CAISERGRVSLDEQYF. Written as DNA, the CDR3 is TGTGCCATCAGTGAAAGGGGGCGCGTCTCCCTTGACGAGCAGTACTTC.

This clonotype was seen a few times. V usage is TRBV29-1 and J usage is TRBJ2-5; 10 bases are a match to TRBD2. The end of the DNA is better explained by TRBJ2-7, so the J call may be wrong. This CDR3 is 13 amino acids long. CDR1 is SQVTM and CDR2 is ANQGSEA in the germline V gene. The CDR3 DNA is TGCAGCGTCCTAGCGGGGGCGGCCTACGAGCAGTACTTC. Translating it yields CSVLAGAAYEQYF.